Following are 30 T cell receptor beta chains from one sample sequenced in a study of breast tumors, draining lymph nodes, adjacent tissues. TCRdb re-called the multiplex PCR reads with MiXCR, one entry per CDR3 protein. The sample lists some 170,000 distinct CDR3 sequences, 33% seen once, with around 4% in the top ten. Samples came from axillary lymph nodes draining the breast cancer. The sample was axillary lymph node tissue. These receptors were taken from a female donor with breast cancer. Some clones in this sample may be carry-over from other donors' samples.

With respect to this clonotype: At one end the junction does not follow the germline gene, possibly because of a read error. This sequence joins TRBV12-3 or TRBV12-4 and TRBJ1-5, with TRBD1 matching over 7 bases. The length of the CDR3 is 12 residues. CDR3 DNA sequence: TGTGCCAGCAGTCGGGACAGCCGAGGGTCGGAGTTT. Protein product: CASSRDSRGSEF.

About this clonotype itself: The CDR3 ends on some other residue instead of the conserved phenylalanine or tryptophan, so this is likely a read error. The chain links TRBV12-3 or TRBV12-4 to TRBJ2-5; 16 bases fit TRBD2. The ends lost 5 bases at V and 5 bases at J; junction bases unmatched: 11. The CDR3 spans 18 residues. The CDR3 protein is CASSARGLAGGDGETQYS. CDR3 bases: TGTGCCAGCAGTGCGCGGGGACTAGCGGGGGGGGATGGGGAGACCCAGTACTCC.

This clonotype has a count of ten or more. The V call is TRBV24-1, the J call TRBJ2-1; D unclear. Trimming removed 3 bases at V and 10 bases at J, with 12 bases between. This CDR3 has 13 amino acids. Germline-derived CDR1 and CDR2 are KGHDR and SFDVKD. The CDR3 DNA sequence: TGTGCCACCAGTGATGCGACACCTCCCGAGCAGTTCTTC. Protein sequence: CATSDATPPEQFF.

This clonotype was recorded at least ten times. It may be a read error: a sequence one base away is much more abundant. The J gene is TRBJ2-7, the V gene TRBV20-1; 9 bases fit TRBD1. The CDR3 contains 15 residues. CDR1 is DFQATT and CDR2 is SNEGSKA in the germline V gene (reference sequence). CDR3 bases: TGCAATGCTACACATCCGGGACAGGGTACCTACGAGCAGTACTTC. Protein product: CNATHPGQGTYEQYF.

This clonotype was recorded at least ten times. The V call is TRBV11-3, the J call TRBJ2-7, with 13 bases that match TRBD2. Looked up from germline, CDR1 is SGHNT and CDR2 is YENEEA. V was clipped by 6 bases and J by 5 bases; unmatched bases: 10. The CDR3 contains 16 residues. CDR3 nucleotides: TGTGCCAGCAGAGAAGCCGGGACTAGCGGGAACAACGAGCAGTACTTC. Its translation: CASREAGTSGNNEQYF. Together with reference TRBV11-3 and TRBJ2-7, the CDR3 gives the full variable domain: EAGVVQSPRYKIIEKKQPVAFWCNPISGHNTLYWYLQNLGQGPELLIRYENEEAVDDSQLPKDRFSAERLKGVDSTLKIQPAELGDSAVYLCASREAGTSGNNEQYFGPGTRLTVT.

This clonotype was seen ten or more times. The chain uses TRBV19 and TRBJ1-3; no firm D call. Germline V gene data show CDR1 as LNHDA and CDR2 as SQIVND (reference sequence). The CDR3 totals 15 residues. V was pared by 7 bases and J by 0 bases, with 13 bases between. The chain's CDR3 is CASIPQDASGNTIYF. The CDR3, as DNA: TGTGCCAGTATACCCCAGGACGCCTCTGGAAACACCATATATTTT.

A word on this clonotype: This clone may be a read error of a much larger clone one base away. The rearrangement uses TRBV6-2 or TRBV6-3 and TRBJ2-3; perhaps TRBD2 as D (5 bases). From germline, CDR1 is MNHEY and CDR2 SVGEGT. Between the trimmed V and J ends, which lost 7 bases and 10 bases, there was a span of 21 bases. The CDR3 runs to 14 residues. CDR3 nucleotides: TGTGCCAGCAATCGCAGCGGTGCCCCTGCTGCGCAGTATTTT. Translating gives CASNRSGAPAAQYF.

V usage is TRBV20-1 and J usage is TRBJ2-5; D gene ambiguous. The ends were cut back, 5 bases at V and 2 bases at J, with 9 bases in the middle. The CDR3 consists of 12 residues. Germline V gives CDR1 DFQATT, CDR2 SNEGSKA (reference sequence). The chain's CDR3 is CSAQTDQETQYF. In DNA form, the CDR3 reads TGCAGTGCTCAGACGGATCAAGAGACCCAGTACTTC.

On this clonotype itself: No conserved phenylalanine or tryptophan is present at the end of the CDR3, so a read error is the likely explanation. The chain combines TRBV7-2 with TRBJ2-1, with TRBD2 identical over 9 bases. V shed 1 base and J 7 bases; nucleotides not matched to a gene: 5. Germline loops: CDR1 SGHTA, CDR2 FQGNSA. The CDR3 covers 15 residues. Here the CDR3 DNA reads TGTGCCAGCAGCTTAGTTAGCGGGGGTAGGAATGAGCAGTTCATC. This codes for CASSLVSGGRNEQFI.

Remarks on this clonotype: A read error may be the cause here, since a much bigger clone is one base away. J is TRBJ2-7 and V is TRBV6-1; no clear D gene. This CDR3 comprises 12 residues. The germline V gene has CDR1 MNHNS and CDR2 SASEGT. Trimming pared 9 bases from V and 0 bases from J, leaving 9 bases between. CDR3 protein: CASWPGSYEQYF. Written as DNA, the CDR3 is TGTGCCAGTTGGCCGGGCTCCTACGAGCAGTACTTC.

This clonotype was detected many times. The J gene is TRBJ2-7, the V gene TRBV5-6; 8 nucleotides align to TRBD1. The CDR3 extends over 14 amino acids. From germline, CDR1 is SGHDT and CDR2 YYEEEE. With 0 bases clipped from V and 4 bases from J, the junction kept 3 bases outside the gene matches. This CDR3 reads CASSLGTGTYEQYF. The CDR3 DNA reads TGTGCCAGCAGCTTGGGGACAGGGACGTACGAGCAGTACTTC.

This sequence joins TRBV7-8 and TRBJ2-3; 10 bases are a match to TRBD2. The length of the CDR3 is 19 residues. V was pared by 1 base and J by 4 bases, with 14 bases of the junction left unmatched. Germline lookup yields CDR1 SGHVS and CDR2 FQNEAQ. In DNA, the CDR3 is TGTGCCAGCAGCTTAGTCAGGGCTCTTGGGCTAGCGGGAGCAGATACGCAGTATTTT. Translated: CASSLVRALGLAGADTQYF. Using reference TRBV7-8 and TRBJ2-3 for the parts outside the CDR3, the full variable domain is GAGVSQSPRYKVAKRGQDVALRCDPISGHVSLFWYQQALGQGPEFLTYFQNEAQLDKSGLPSDRFFAERPEGSVSTLKIQRTQQEDSAVYLCASSLVRALGLAGADTQYFGPGTRLTVL.

This clonotype was counted ten times or more. The J gene is TRBJ2-5, the V gene TRBV29-1; 8 bases agree with TRBD2. This CDR3 comprises 11 residues. Trimming removed 5 bases from V and 4 bases from J; junction bases left unmatched: 0. Germline lookup yields CDR1 SQVTM and CDR2 ANQGSEA. This CDR3 is CSVLAGETQYF. The CDR3, as DNA: TGCAGCGTTCTAGCGGGAGAGACCCAGTACTTC.

This clonotype has only one observation. The V call is TRBV7-3, the J call TRBJ1-1; D remains unclear. Per germline, CDR1 SGHTA and CDR2 FQGTGA. Trimming stripped 8 bases from V and 1 base from J, with 11 bases between. The CDR3 is made up of 13 amino acids. CDR3: CASGLRPNTEAFF. For the CDR3, the DNA is TGTGCCAGCGGACTACGGCCGAACACTGAAGCTTTCTTT.

This clonotype has a single count. The genes are TRBV7-8 and TRBJ1-3; tentative D call: TRBD1 (5 bases). This CDR3 is built from 14 residues. In germline, CDR1 is SGHVS, CDR2 FQNEAQ. Trimming pared 5 bases from V and 7 bases from J, leaving 15 bases between. CDR3 loop: CASSMEGTSNTIYF. The CDR3 region has the DNA TGTGCCAGCAGCATGGAGGGGACCAGTAACACCATATATTTT.

This clonotype has at least ten counts. This chain uses TRBV19 with TRBJ1-2, with unresolved D. Trimming left V 8 bases short and J 4 bases short, with 11 bases between. The CDR3 has 12 amino acids. CDR1 and CDR2 (germline): LNHDA, SQIVND (reference sequence). The CDR3 protein is CASAEHGYGYTF. The CDR3 bases are TGTGCCAGTGCTGAACATGGCTATGGCTACACCTTC.

This clonotype was picked up many times. The chain joins TRBV7-3 to TRBJ1-2; a weak D match, TRBD1 (6 bases). Germline CDR1 and CDR2: SGHTA and FQGTGA. The CDR3 covers 15 residues. V was pared by 1 base and J by 7 bases, with 16 bases between. DNA of the CDR3: TGTGCCAGCAGCTTAAAGGGGGGGGGCGCGTCTGGCTACACCTTC. As protein: CASSLKGGGASGYTF.

This clonotype was detected only a few times. CDR3 amino acids: CASSQDWGYGYTF. The CDR3 DNA sequence: TGTGCCAGCAGCCAAGATTGGGGCTATGGCTACACCTTC. The chain carries TRBV3-1 and TRBJ1-2; D is uncertain. Trimming cost V 0 bases and J 4 bases, with 6 bases left between them. Germline CDR1 reads LGHDT; CDR2 reads YNNKEL (reference sequence). This CDR3 spans 13 amino acids.

In the case of this clonotype: Compared with germline, one end of the junction differs, possibly owing to a read error. V and J are TRBV15 and TRBJ2-5; D may match TRBD1 or TRBD2 (5 bases each). This CDR3 comprises 14 residues. The germline V gene encodes CDR1 LNHNV and CDR2 YYDKDF (reference sequence). CDR3 sequence reads: CATSSGATGEAQYF. The CDR3 DNA sequence: TGTGCCACCAGCAGCGGGGCAACTGGAGAGGCCCAGTACTTC. The full variable domain, rest sourced from reference TRBV15 and TRBJ2-5, is DAMVIQNPRYQVTQFGKPVTLSCSQTLNHNVMYWYQQKSSQAPKLLFHYYDKDFNNEADTPDNFQSRRPNTSFCFLDIRSPGLGDTAMYLCATSSGATGEAQYFGPGTRLLVL.

The table lists this clonotype with many counts. The CDR3: CASQGRKIRDEQFF. The DNA of the CDR3 is TGTGCCAGCCAAGGACGGAAGATCAGGGATGAGCAGTTCTTC. The genes are TRBV2 and TRBJ2-1, with D possibly being TRBD1 (5 bases). This CDR3 has 14 amino acids. The V end was cut by 8 bases, the J end by 8 bases, with 19 bases between. Germline lookup yields CDR1 SNHLY and CDR2 FYNNEI.

This clonotype was recorded many times. The V gene is TRBV6-1, the J gene TRBJ2-5; the D gene is possibly TRBD1 (6 bases). The germline V and J ends were trimmed by 5 bases and 5 bases, with 9 bases remaining between them. Germline V gives CDR1 MNHNS, CDR2 SASEGT. The CDR3 runs 12 residues. CDR3 region: CASSLRGETQYF. The DNA for the CDR3 is TGTGCCAGCAGTCTAAGGGGGGAGACCCAGTACTTC.

This clonotype has at least ten counts. The rearrangement uses TRBV7-8 and TRBJ2-7; tentative D call: TRBD1 (6 bases). The germline V gene has CDR1 SGHVS and CDR2 FQNEAQ. Trimming took off 5 bases at V and 2 bases at J, with 19 bases between the two ends. This CDR3 is built from 16 residues. CDR3 region: CASSRSRGTEPYEQYF. The CDR3 nucleotides read TGTGCCAGCAGCAGATCAAGGGGGACGGAACCCTACGAGCAGTACTTC.

This clonotype was detected ten times or more. The chain couples TRBV6-5 to TRBJ2-7, with a weak D call TRBD2 (6 bases). Germline V gene sequence: CDR1 MNHEY, CDR2 SVGAGI. Trimming removed 5 bases at V and 5 bases at J, with 16 bases between. The CDR3 spans 14 residues. The CDR3, as DNA: TGTGCCAGCAGTCCGTCGGCAGGGAGGCACGAGCAGTACTTC. This encodes CASSPSAGRHEQYF.

This clonotype was found many times. The chain is built from TRBV15 and TRBJ2-7; TRBD1 agrees at 9 bases. The V segment lost 4 bases and the J segment 3 bases; nucleotides outside the gene matches: 16. The CDR3 has 18 residues. CDR1 is LNHNV, CDR2 YYDKDF, per germline (reference sequence). The CDR3 sequence: CATSTVLLPGQGSYEQYF. The CDR3 nucleotides read TGTGCCACCAGCACGGTCCTACTCCCGGGACAGGGAAGCTACGAGCAGTACTTC.

This clonotype was found many times. This chain joins TRBV5-5 and TRBJ2-1; TRBD2 agrees at 15 bases. The CDR3 covers 18 residues. Per germline, CDR1 SGHKS and CDR2 YYEKEE (reference sequence). The ends lost 3 bases at V and 3 bases at J; junction bases unmatched: 7. The CDR3 DNA sequence: TGTGCCAGCAGCTCCGGACTAGCGGGGGGGCCACTCTACAATGAGCAGTTCTTC. Translated: CASSSGLAGGPLYNEQFF.

About this clonotype itself: As the CDR3 is not closed by the conserved phenylalanine or tryptophan, this likely results from a read error. The DNA is omitted, as the CDR3 cannot be located on it reliably, and the CDR3 follows TCRdb's listing. The chain is built from TRBV7-9 and TRBJ1-4; the table's D call TRBD1 went unverified against the DNA. Germline loops: CDR1 SEHNR, CDR2 FQNEAQ (reference sequence). The CDR3 is 15 residues long, counting both termini. CDR3 loop: CASSQPTGTQEKLLL.

This clonotype was found many times. The V and J genes are TRBV12-3 or TRBV12-4 and TRBJ2-1, with TRBD2 identical over 9 bases. Losses at the gene ends were 2 bases for V and 0 bases for J; bases not matched to a gene: 5. The CDR3 length is 17 residues. The CDR3 loop reads CASSLYRAGGSYNEQFF. The CDR3 coding sequence is TGTGCCAGCAGTTTATACCGAGCGGGAGGCTCCTACAATGAGCAGTTCTTC.

The chain couples TRBV2 to TRBJ1-2; 10 bases align to TRBD1. CDR1 is SNHLY, CDR2 FYNNEI, per germline. The CDR3 runs 13 residues. J lost 8 bases, V lost 8 bases, and 8 bases had no gene match. In DNA form, the CDR3 reads TGTGCCAGCGGGGACTCGACAGGGGGCGGCTACACCTTC. Protein product: CASGDSTGGGYTF.

In its sample, this clonotype was seen many times. The J gene is TRBJ2-7, the V gene TRBV11-2; D is tentatively TRBD1 or TRBD2 (6 bases each). CDR1 and CDR2 from the germline V gene are SGHAT and FQNNGV. The CDR3 covers 14 residues. V was clipped by 4 bases and J by 5 bases, with 15 bases between them. The CDR3 loop reads CASSSVWRGDEQYF. DNA of the CDR3: TGTGCCAGCAGCTCTGTGTGGAGGGGGGACGAGCAGTACTTC. The whole variable domain, remainder taken from reference TRBV11-2 and TRBJ2-7, is EAGVAQSPRYKIIEKRQSVAFWCNPISGHATLYWYQQILGQGPKLLIQFQNNGVVDDSQLPKDRFSAERLKGVDSTLKIQPAKLEDSAVYLCASSSVWRGDEQYFGPGTRLTVT.

This clonotype showed up just once. The V and J genes are TRBV11-2 and TRBJ1-4; 7 bases map to TRBD1. V dropped 5 bases and J dropped 7; count of bases not matched to a gene: 7. Germline V CDR1 and CDR2: SGHAT, FQNNGV. The CDR3 has 14 amino acids. CDR3 loop: CASSVTGVTEKLFF. CDR3 DNA: TGTGCCAGCAGCGTAACAGGGGTCACTGAAAAACTGTTTTTT.